This TCR beta chain was retrieved from a study of beta chain features in type 1 diabetes. Study context: Sorted cell examination encompassed about 110,000,000 cells across all samples. General study points: For Type 1 diabetes patients, all four CD4+ subsets carried TCRB CDR3s that were moderately but significantly shorter.

The sample holds a few counts of this clone. The target antigen is unknown. Sorted CD4+ subsets: naive, central memory, regulatory, stem cell-like memory (CD45RO/CCR7/CD25/CD127/CD95/CD27 panel). The entirety of the isolated RNA underwent reverse transcription, so expressed TCRB transcripts were sequenced. There were 3 million to 4 million reads on average in the naive, central memory and regulatory T cell samples. Produced via immunoSEQ multiplex PCR; TCRdb's table is partial and in-frame only. The sample records 200,000 to 250,000 clones, roughly 30% being singletons. The V gene lost 5 bases and the J gene lost 1 base, with 6 bases spanning the gap. Per the germline V gene, CDR1 is GTSNPN and CDR2 is SVGIG (reference sequence). This CDR3 comprises 11 residues.

The TCR comes from a young man in good health. The specimen sequenced was central memory CD4+ T cells from blood. This chain links TRBV30 with TRBJ2-7; D is undetermined. This CDR3 is CAWGSSYEQYF. As DNA, the CDR3 is TGTGCCTGGGGGTCGTCCTACGAGCAGTACTTC.